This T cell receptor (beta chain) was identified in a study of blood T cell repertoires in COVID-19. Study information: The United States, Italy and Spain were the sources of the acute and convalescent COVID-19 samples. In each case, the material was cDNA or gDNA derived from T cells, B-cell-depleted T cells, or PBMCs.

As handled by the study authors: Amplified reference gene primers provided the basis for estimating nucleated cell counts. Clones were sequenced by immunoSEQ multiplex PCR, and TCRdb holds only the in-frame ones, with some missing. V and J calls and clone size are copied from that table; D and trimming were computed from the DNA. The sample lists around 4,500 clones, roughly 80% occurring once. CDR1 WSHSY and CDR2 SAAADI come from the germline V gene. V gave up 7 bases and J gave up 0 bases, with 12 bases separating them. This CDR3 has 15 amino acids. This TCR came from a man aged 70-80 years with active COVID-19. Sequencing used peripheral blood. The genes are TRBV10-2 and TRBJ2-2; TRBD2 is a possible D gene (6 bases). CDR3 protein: CASIAGSANTGELFF. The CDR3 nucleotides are TGCGCCAGCATTGCGGGGAGCGCGAACACCGGGGAGCTGTTTTTT.